This TCR beta chain was sequenced for a study of beta chain features in type 1 diabetes. CDR1 and CDR2 from the germline V gene are SGHDT and YYEEEE. The length of the CDR3 is 14 residues. V lost 0 bases and J 7 bases, leaving 11 bases between the germline ends. The study, taken as a whole, reports: Across all four CD4+ subsets, people with type 1 diabetes showed modestly shorter TCRB CDR3s. For type 1 diabetes patients, VDJ junctions showed fewer insertions and more deletions.

Reverse transcribing all isolated RNA meant expressed TCRB transcripts were sequenced. The repertoire was sequenced with immunoSEQ multiplex PCR; TCRdb's copy has only in-frame clones and lacks some. The table shows 350,000 to 400,000 clones, with around 13% occurring only once. A remark on this clone: What it binds is not known.

The receptor was derived from a woman under 30 with type 1 diabetes. The sequenced sample was naive CD4+ T cells from blood. This chain links TRBV5-6 with TRBJ2-1; D not resolved. CDR3 in amino acids: CASSLDGPRNEQFF. In DNA, the CDR3 is TGTGCCAGCAGCTTGGATGGTCCTAGGAATGAGCAGTTCTTC.